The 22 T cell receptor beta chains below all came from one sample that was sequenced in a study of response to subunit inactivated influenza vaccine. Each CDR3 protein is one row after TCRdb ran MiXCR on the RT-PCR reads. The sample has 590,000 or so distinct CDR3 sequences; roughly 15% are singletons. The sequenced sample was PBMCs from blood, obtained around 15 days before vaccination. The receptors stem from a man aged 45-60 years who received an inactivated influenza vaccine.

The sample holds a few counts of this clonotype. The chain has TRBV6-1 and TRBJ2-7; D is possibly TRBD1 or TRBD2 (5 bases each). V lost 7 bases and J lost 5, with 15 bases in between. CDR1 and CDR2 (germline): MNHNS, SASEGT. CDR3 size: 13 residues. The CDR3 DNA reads TGTGCCAGCACCCGGGGCCCAGGCCACGAGCAGTACTTC. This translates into CASTRGPGHEQYF.

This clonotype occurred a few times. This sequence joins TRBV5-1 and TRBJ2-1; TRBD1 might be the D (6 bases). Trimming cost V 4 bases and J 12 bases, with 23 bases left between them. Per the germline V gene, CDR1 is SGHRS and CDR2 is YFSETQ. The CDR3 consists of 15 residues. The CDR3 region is CASSPEVSLRGGQFF. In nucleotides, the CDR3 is TGCGCCAGCAGCCCGGAGGTGTCCTTGCGAGGGGGGCAGTTCTTC.

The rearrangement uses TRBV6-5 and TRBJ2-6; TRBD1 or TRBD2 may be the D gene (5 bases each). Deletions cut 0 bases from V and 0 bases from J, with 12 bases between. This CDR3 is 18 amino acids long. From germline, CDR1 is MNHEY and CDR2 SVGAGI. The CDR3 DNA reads TGTGCCAGCAGTTACTCGACTGGGGGTAGCTCTGGGGCCAACGTCCTGACTTTC. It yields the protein CASSYSTGGSSGANVLTF.

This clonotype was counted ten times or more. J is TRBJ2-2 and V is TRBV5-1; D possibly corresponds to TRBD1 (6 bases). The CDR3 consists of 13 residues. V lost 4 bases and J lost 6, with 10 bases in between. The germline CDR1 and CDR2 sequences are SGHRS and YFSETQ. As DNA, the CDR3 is TGCGCCAGCAGCCCACAGGGAGCCGGGGAGCTGTTTTTT. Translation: CASSPQGAGELFF.

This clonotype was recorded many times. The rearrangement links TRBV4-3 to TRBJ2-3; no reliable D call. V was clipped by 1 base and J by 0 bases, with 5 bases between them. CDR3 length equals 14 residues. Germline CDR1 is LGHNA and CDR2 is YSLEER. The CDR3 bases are TGCGCCAGCAGCCAAGGCACTAGCACAGATACGCAGTATTTT. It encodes CASSQGTSTDTQYF.

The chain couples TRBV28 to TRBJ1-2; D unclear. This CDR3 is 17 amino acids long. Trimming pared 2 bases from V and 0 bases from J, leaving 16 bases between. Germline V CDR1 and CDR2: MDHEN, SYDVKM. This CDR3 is CASSLPLAATTNYGYTF. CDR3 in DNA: TGTGCCAGCAGTTTACCACTAGCAGCAACCACTAACTATGGCTACACCTTC.

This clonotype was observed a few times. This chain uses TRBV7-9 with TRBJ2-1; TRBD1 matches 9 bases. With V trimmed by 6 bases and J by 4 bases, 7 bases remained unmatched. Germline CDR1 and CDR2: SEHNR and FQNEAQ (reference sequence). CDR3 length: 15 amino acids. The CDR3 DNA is TGTGCCAGCAGTAAGGGGGGACAGGGATACAATGAGCAGTTCTTC. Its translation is CASSKGGQGYNEQFF.

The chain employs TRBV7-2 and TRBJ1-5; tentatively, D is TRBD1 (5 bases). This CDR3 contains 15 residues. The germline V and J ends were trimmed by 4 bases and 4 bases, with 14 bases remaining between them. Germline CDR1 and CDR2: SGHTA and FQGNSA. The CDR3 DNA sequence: TGTGCCAGCAGCTCGCAGGCAGGGTTTAATCAGCCCCAGCATTTT. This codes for CASSSQAGFNQPQHF.

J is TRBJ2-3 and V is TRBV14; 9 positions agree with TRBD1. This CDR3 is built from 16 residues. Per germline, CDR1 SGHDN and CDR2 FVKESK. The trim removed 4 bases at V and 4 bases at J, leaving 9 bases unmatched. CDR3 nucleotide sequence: TGTGCCAGCAGCCCCCTTGACAGGGGGATCGCAGATACGCAGTATTTT. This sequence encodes CASSPLDRGIADTQYF. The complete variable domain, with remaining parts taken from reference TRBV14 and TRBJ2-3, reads EAGVTQFPSHSVIEKGQTVTLRCDPISGHDNLYWYRRVMGKEIKFLLHFVKESKQDESGMPNNRFLAERTGGTYSTLKVQPAELEDSGVYFCASSPLDRGIADTQYFGPGTRLTVL.

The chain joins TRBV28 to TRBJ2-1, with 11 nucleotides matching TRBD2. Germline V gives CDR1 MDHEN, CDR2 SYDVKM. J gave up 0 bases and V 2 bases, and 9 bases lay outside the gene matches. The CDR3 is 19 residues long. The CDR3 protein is CASSLVLSGRGPSYNEQFF. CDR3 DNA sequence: TGTGCCAGCAGTTTAGTCCTTAGCGGGAGGGGACCCTCCTACAATGAGCAGTTCTTC.

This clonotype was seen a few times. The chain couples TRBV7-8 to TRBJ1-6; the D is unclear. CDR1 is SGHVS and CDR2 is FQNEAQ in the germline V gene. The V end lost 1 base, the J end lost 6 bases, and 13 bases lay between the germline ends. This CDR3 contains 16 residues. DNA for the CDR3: TGTGCCAGCAGCTTAGGTCTCAGCCCCTCTAATTCACCCCTCCACTTT. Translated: CASSLGLSPSNSPLHF.

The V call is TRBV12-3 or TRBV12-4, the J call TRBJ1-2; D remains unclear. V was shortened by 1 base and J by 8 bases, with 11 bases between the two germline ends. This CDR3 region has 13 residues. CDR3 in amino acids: CASSLGSSVGYTF. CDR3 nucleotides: TGTGCCAGCAGTTTAGGGAGCTCGGTAGGCTACACCTTC.

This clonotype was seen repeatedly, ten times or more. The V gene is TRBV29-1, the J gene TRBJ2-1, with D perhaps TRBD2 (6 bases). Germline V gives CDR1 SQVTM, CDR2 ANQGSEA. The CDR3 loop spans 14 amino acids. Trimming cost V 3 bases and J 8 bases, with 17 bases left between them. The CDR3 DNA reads TGCAGCGTTGATGATGGGCGGGAAGGGTATGAGCAGTTCTTC. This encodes CSVDDGREGYEQFF.

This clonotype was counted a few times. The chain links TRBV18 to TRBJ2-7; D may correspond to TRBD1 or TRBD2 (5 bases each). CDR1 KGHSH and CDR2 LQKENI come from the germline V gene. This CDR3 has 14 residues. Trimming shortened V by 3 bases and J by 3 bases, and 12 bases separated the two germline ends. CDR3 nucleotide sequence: TGTGCCAGCTCACCGGGGGTTAGGGTCTACGAGCAGTACTTC. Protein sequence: CASSPGVRVYEQYF.

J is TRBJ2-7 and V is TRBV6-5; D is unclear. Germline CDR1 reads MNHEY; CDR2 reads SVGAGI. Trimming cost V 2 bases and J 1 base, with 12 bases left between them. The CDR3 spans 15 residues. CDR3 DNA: TGTGCCAGCAGTTACACCACCCCGCAGTCCTACGAGCAGTACTTC. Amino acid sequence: CASSYTTPQSYEQYF.

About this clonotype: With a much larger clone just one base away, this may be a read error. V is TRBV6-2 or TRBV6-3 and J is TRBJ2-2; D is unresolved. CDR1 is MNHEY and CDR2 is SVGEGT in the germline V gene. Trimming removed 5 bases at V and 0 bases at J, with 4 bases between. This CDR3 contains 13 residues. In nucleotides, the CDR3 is TGTGCCAGCAGTAACGCGAACACCGGGGAGCTGTTTTTT. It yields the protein CASSNANTGELFF.

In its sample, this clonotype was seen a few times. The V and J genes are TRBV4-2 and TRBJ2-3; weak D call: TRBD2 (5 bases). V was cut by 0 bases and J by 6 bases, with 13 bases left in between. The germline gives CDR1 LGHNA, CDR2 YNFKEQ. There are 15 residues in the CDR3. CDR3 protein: CASSQEAGGWDTQYF. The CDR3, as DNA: TGTGCCAGCAGCCAAGAAGCCGGAGGTTGGGATACGCAGTATTTT.

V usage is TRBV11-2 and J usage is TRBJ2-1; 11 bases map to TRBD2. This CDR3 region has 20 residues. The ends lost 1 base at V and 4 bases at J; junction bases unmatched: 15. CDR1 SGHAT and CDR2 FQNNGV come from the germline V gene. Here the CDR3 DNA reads TGTGCCAGCAGCTTAGGTAAACTAGCGGGGGCCCCACCCCCGTACAATGAGCAGTTCTTC. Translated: CASSLGKLAGAPPPYNEQFF.

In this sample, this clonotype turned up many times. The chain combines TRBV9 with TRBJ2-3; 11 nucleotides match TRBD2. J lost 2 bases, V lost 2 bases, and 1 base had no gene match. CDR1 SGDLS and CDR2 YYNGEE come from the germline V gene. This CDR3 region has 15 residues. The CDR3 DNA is TGTGCCAGCAGCGTTAGCGGGGGGGCCACAGATACGCAGTATTTT. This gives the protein CASSVSGGATDTQYF. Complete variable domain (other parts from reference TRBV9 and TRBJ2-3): DSGVTQTPKHLITATGQRVTLRCSPRSGDLSVYWYQQSLDQGLQFLIQYYNGEERAKGNILERFSAQQFPDLHSELNLSSLELGDSALYFCASSVSGGATDTQYFGPGTRLTVL.

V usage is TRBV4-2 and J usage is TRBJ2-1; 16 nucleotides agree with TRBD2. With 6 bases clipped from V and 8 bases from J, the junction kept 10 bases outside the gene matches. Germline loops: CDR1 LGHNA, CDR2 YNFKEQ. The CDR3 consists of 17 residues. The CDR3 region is CASSHMGLAGGSDEQFF. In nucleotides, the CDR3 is TGTGCCAGCAGTCACATGGGACTAGCGGGAGGGTCGGATGAGCAGTTCTTC.

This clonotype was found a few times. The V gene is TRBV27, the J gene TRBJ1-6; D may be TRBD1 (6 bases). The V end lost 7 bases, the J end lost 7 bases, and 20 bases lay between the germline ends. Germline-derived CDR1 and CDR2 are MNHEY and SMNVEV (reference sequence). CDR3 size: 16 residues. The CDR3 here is CASTTKAGQGNSPLHF. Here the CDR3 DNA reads TGTGCCAGCACCACCAAAGCGGGGCAGGGGAATTCACCCCTCCACTTT.

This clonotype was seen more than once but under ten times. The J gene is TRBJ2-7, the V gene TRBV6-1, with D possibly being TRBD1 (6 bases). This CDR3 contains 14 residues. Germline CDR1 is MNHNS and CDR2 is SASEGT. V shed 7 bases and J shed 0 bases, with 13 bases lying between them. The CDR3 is CASTGQRSSYEQYF. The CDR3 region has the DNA TGTGCCAGCACTGGACAGCGGAGCTCCTACGAGCAGTACTTC.